This entry lists 21 T cell receptor beta chains sequenced from one sample in a study of T-cell memory formation after mild COVID-19. TCRdb re-analysed the 5' RACE reads in MiXCR, keeping a single row per CDR3 protein. Among fewer than 400,000 distinct CDR3 sequences, around 13% were seen once, and the ten largest hold 20% to 25%. Sequencing was done on a sample of PBMCs or a T cell subset sorted from them (not recorded which). The receptors stem from a man aged 18 to 30 who had mild COVID-19 (a few samples of this study predate the infection). Cell type and time point are not known.

This clonotype was counted a few times. The chain recombines TRBV4-2 with TRBJ2-1, with 11 nucleotides matching TRBD2. The J segment lost 3 bases and the V segment lost 3 bases, leaving 4 bases of the junction unmatched. CDR1 and CDR2 from the germline V gene are LGHNA and YNFKEQ. CDR3 length equals 16 residues. CDR3 in amino acids: CASSHPGLADYNEQFF. CDR3 sequence (DNA): TGTGCCAGCAGCCATCCGGGACTAGCGGACTACAATGAGCAGTTCTTC.

This clonotype came up a few times. The chain combines TRBV6-5 with TRBJ2-7, with 7 bases fitting TRBD1. The ends lost 10 bases at V and 0 bases at J; junction bases unmatched: 6. CDR1 MNHEY and CDR2 SVGAGI come from the germline V gene. The CDR3 has 13 residues. The CDR3 sequence is CATAYRGSYEQYF. CDR3 DNA: TGTGCCACCGCCTACAGGGGCTCCTACGAGCAGTACTTC.

This clonotype was found a few times. This rearrangement joins TRBV20-1 to TRBJ1-5; D remains ambiguous. V was shortened by 3 bases and J by 2 bases, with 11 bases between the two germline ends. CDR1 and CDR2 (germline): DFQATT, SNEGSKA (reference sequence). The CDR3 covers 14 residues. DNA of the CDR3: TGCAGTGCTAGGACTCTAATCGGCAATCAGCCCCAGCATTTT. As protein: CSARTLIGNQPQHF.

This clonotype was observed many times. The chain uses TRBV5-1 and TRBJ2-2, with D unresolved. Germline loops: CDR1 SGHRS, CDR2 YFSETQ. The CDR3 runs to 13 residues. Trimming pared 0 bases from V and 4 bases from J, leaving 4 bases between. The CDR3 loop reads CASSLEGTGELFF. In DNA form, the CDR3 reads TGCGCCAGCAGCTTGGAAGGCACCGGGGAGCTGTTTTTT.

The sample holds a few counts of this clonotype. V usage is TRBV24-1 and J usage is TRBJ1-2; TRBD1 aligns across 8 bases. The V gene end was trimmed by 9 bases and the J gene end by 8 bases; junction bases not matched to a gene: 7. This CDR3 is built from 12 residues. Germline CDR1 reads KGHDR; CDR2 reads SFDVKD. The CDR3 is CATSDRGHGYTF. CDR3 coding DNA: TGTGCCACCTCCGACAGGGGTCACGGCTACACCTTC.

There are a few counts of this clonotype. V usage is TRBV7-8 and J usage is TRBJ2-2, with a tentative D call TRBD1 (6 bases). The CDR3 spans 13 residues. Germline CDR1 reads SGHVS; CDR2 reads FQNEAQ. Trimming pared 5 bases from V and 9 bases from J, leaving 13 bases between. The CDR3 protein is CASSPWTERELFF. The CDR3 DNA is TGTGCCAGCAGCCCCTGGACAGAACGGGAGCTGTTTTTT.

The chain joins TRBV5-1 to TRBJ2-3, with D perhaps TRBD1 or TRBD2 (5 bases each). CDR1 SGHRS and CDR2 YFSETQ come from the germline V gene. The CDR3 extends over 15 amino acids. Trimming took off 7 bases at V and 2 bases at J, with 17 bases between the two ends. The CDR3 region is CASRHRDPYTDTQYF. The CDR3 region has the DNA TGCGCCAGCCGCCACCGGGACCCTTACACAGATACGCAGTATTTT.

This clonotype was detected many times. The chain recombines TRBV19 with TRBJ1-2; TRBD1 is a possible D gene (5 bases). The germline V gene has CDR1 LNHDA and CDR2 SQIVND (reference sequence). V shed 5 bases and J shed 3 bases, with 10 bases lying between them. The CDR3 is 13 residues long. CDR3: CASSPRQYYGYTF. In DNA, the CDR3 is TGTGCCAGTAGTCCCAGACAGTACTATGGCTACACCTTC.

Worth noting for this clonotype: The germline gene is not matched at one end of the junction; a read error may be the cause. The chain couples TRBV7-6 to TRBJ1-6, with D possibly matching TRBD1 (5 bases). CDR1 SGHVS and CDR2 FNYEAQ come from the germline V gene. The CDR3 contains 17 residues. This chain's CDR3 is CASSLAGTDLGGSSLHF. In DNA form, the CDR3 reads TGTGCCAGCAGCTTAGCTGGGACTGATCTCGGGGGTTCATCCCTCCACTTT. The full variable domain, rest sourced from reference TRBV7-6 and TRBJ1-6, is GAGVSQSPRYKVTKRGQDVALRCDPISGHVSLYWYRQALGQGPEFLTYFNYEAQQDKSGLPNDRFSAERPEGSISTLTIQRTEQRDSAMYRCASSLAGTDLGGSSLHFGNGTRLTVT.

The CDR3 reads CASKRTVNEKLFF. Written as DNA, the CDR3 is TGTGCCAGCAAGAGGACAGTTAATGAAAAACTGTTTTTT. V gene TRBV27 combines with J gene TRBJ1-4, with a tentative D call TRBD1 (6 bases). In germline, CDR1 is MNHEY, CDR2 SMNVEV (reference sequence). V dropped 7 bases and J dropped 4 bases, with 10 bases sitting between them. The CDR3 is 13 residues long.

A few counts support this clonotype. V is TRBV4-1 and J is TRBJ2-5, with TRBD2 matching over 9 bases. V was clipped by 5 bases and J by 3 bases; unmatched bases: 7. The CDR3 length is 15 residues. Germline V gene data show CDR1 as MGHRA and CDR2 as YSYEKL. CDR3 loop: CASSTRVAGEETQYF. Written as DNA, the CDR3 is TGCGCCAGCAGCACCCGGGTAGCGGGGGAAGAGACCCAGTACTTC.

This clonotype was detected a few times. This chain links TRBV4-1 with TRBJ1-2; TRBD1 matches 12 bases. Germline V lookup: CDR1 MGHRA, CDR2 YSYEKL. This CDR3 spans 15 amino acids. J was trimmed by 8 bases and V by 0 bases; bases with no gene match: 4. The CDR3, as DNA: TGCGCCAGCAGCCAAGAGGGACAGGGGGCGGCAGGCTACACCTTC. Encoded protein: CASSQEGQGAAGYTF.

The chain links TRBV4-1 to TRBJ2-3, with a possible D match to TRBD2 (6 bases). This CDR3 is built from 14 residues. The germline gives CDR1 MGHRA, CDR2 YSYEKL. Trimming shortened V by 8 bases and J by 0 bases, and 12 bases separated the two germline ends. The CDR3 is CASGRRESTDTQYF. CDR3 DNA: TGCGCCAGCGGCCGGCGGGAAAGCACAGATACGCAGTATTTT.

This clonotype was observed at least ten times. The chain couples TRBV10-3 to TRBJ2-2, with D perhaps matching TRBD1 or TRBD2 (5 bases each). Trimming left V 4 bases short and J 4 bases short, with 13 bases between. Germline CDR1 ENHRY, CDR2 SYGVKD. This CDR3 has 15 residues. The CDR3 region has the DNA TGTGCCATCAGTGGTGAGGGGCGACTCACCGGGGAGCTGTTTTTT. It is translated as CAISGEGRLTGELFF.

This clonotype was recorded at least ten times. This chain connects TRBV12-3 or TRBV12-4 to TRBJ2-5; D could derive from TRBD1 or TRBD2 (5 bases each). Deletions cut 6 bases from V and 4 bases from J, with 18 bases between. CDR3 length: 15 amino acids. CDR3 coding DNA: TGTGCCAGCAGCCCCTCCGGGACGGTTGGAGAGACCCAGTACTTC. Translated: CASSPSGTVGETQYF.

V usage is TRBV7-3 and J usage is TRBJ2-1; D might be TRBD2 (6 bases). CDR1 is SGHTA, CDR2 FQGTGA, per germline. V dropped 1 base and J dropped 0 bases, with 13 bases sitting between them. This CDR3 contains 17 residues. The CDR3 here is CASSLKGGTSSYNEQFF. DNA of the CDR3: TGTGCCAGCAGCTTAAAAGGCGGGACGAGCTCCTACAATGAGCAGTTCTTC.

This chain uses TRBV7-3 with TRBJ2-2, with 10 bases that match TRBD2. Germline CDR1 is SGHTA and CDR2 is FQGTGA. Losses at the gene ends were 0 bases for V and 4 bases for J; bases not matched to a gene: 5. CDR3 length: 17 amino acids. CDR3 DNA: TGTGCCAGCAGCTTAACGTCAGCGGGGGGGCGCACCGGGGAGCTGTTTTTT. Amino acids: CASSLTSAGGRTGELFF.

The gene calls are TRBV23-1 and TRBJ2-7; 9 bases line up with TRBD1. TRBV23-1 is treated as an ORF (open reading frame) with a function not yet certain. V lost 4 bases and J lost 2; bases outside the gene matches: 6. This CDR3 has 15 residues. CDR3 DNA sequence: TGCGCCAGCAGTCCAAGCCGGGACAGGGCCTACGAGCAGTACTTC. Amino acid sequence: CASSPSRDRAYEQYF.

This clonotype occurred a few times. The CDR3 here is CASSRPGHVNSPLHF. In DNA, the CDR3 is TGTGCCAGCAGTCGTCCGGGACATGTCAATTCACCCCTCCACTTT. The rearrangement links TRBV6-5 to TRBJ1-6, with D perhaps matching TRBD1 (6 bases). With 5 bases removed from V and 7 bases from J, the gap between germline ends came to 15 bases. CDR1 is MNHEY, CDR2 SVGAGI, per germline. This CDR3 has 15 residues.

This chain connects TRBV2 to TRBJ2-5; 10 bases match TRBD1. Trimming took 9 bases from V and 4 from J; bases not matched to a gene: 5. Germline loops: CDR1 SNHLY, CDR2 FYNNEI. This CDR3 is 13 amino acids long. The CDR3 nucleotides are TGTGCCAGTCGGGACAGGGGCCGAGAGACCCAGTACTTC. It translates to CASRDRGRETQYF.

The genes are TRBV7-2 and TRBJ2-7, with D tentatively TRBD2 (5 bases). The V gene lost 4 bases and the J gene lost 6 bases, with 22 bases spanning the gap. CDR1 SGHTA and CDR2 FQGNSA come from the germline V gene. The CDR3 covers 16 residues. The CDR3 loop reads CASSSGSVGWESEQYF. The DNA of the CDR3 is TGTGCCAGCAGCTCCGGCTCAGTGGGATGGGAGTCCGAGCAGTACTTC.